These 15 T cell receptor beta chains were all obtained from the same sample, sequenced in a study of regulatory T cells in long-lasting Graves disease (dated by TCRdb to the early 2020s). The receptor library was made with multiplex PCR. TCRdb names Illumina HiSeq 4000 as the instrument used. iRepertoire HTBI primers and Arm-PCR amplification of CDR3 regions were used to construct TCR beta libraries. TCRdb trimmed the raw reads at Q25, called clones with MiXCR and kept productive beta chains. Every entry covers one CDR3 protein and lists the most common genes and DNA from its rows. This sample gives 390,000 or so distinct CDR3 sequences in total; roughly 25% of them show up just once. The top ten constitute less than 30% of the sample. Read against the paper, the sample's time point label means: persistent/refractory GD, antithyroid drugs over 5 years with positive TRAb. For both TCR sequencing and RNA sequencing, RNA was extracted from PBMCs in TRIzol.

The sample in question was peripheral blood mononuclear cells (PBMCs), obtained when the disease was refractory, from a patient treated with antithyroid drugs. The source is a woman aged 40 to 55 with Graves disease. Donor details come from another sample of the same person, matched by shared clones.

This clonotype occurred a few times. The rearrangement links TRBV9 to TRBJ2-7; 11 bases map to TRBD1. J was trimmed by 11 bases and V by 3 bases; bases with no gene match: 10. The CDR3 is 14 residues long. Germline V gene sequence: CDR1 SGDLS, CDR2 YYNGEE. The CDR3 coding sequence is TGTGCCAGCAGCGCCGCCCGGACAGGGGGCAACAAGTACTTC. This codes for CASSAARTGGNKYF.

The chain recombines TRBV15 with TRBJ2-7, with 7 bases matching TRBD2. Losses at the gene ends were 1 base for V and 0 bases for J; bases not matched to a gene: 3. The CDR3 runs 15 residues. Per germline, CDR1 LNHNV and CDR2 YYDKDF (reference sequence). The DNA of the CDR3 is TGTGCCACCAGCAGAGTGGCTAGCGGCTCCTACGAGCAGTACTTC. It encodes CATSRVASGSYEQYF.

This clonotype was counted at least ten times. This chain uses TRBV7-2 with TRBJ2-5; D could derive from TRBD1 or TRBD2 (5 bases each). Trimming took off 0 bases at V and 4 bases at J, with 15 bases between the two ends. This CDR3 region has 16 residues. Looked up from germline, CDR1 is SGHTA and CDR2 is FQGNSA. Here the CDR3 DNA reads TGTGCCAGCAGCTTAGCGGGGACGGAAAGGGCAGAGACCCAGTACTTC. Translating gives CASSLAGTERAETQYF. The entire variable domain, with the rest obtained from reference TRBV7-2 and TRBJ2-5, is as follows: GAGVSQSPSNKVTEKGKDVELRCDPISGHTALYWYRQSLGQGLEFLIYFQGNSAPDKSGLPSDRFSAERTGGSVSTLTIQRTQQEDSAVYLCASSLAGTERAETQYFGPGTRLLVL.

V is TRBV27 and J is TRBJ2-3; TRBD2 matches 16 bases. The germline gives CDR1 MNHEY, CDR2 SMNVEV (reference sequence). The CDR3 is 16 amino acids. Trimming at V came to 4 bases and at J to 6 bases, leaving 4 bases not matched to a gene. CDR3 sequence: CASSSGTSGRGDTQYF. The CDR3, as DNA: TGTGCCAGCAGTTCCGGGACTAGCGGGAGGGGGGATACGCAGTATTTT.

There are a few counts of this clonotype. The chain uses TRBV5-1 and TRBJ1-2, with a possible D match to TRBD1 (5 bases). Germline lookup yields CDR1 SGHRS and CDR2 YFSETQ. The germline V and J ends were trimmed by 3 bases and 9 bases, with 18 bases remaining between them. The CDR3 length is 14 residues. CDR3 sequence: CASSWGRSVLRYTF. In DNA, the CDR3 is TGCGCCAGCAGCTGGGGACGGTCCGTTTTGCGCTACACCTTC.

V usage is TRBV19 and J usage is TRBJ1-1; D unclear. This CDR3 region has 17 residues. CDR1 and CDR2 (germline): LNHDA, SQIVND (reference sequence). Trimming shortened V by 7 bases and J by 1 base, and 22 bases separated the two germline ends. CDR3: CASKLGIQPSPNTEAFF. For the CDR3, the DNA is TGTGCCAGTAAATTGGGGATACAGCCTTCCCCGAACACTGAAGCTTTCTTT.

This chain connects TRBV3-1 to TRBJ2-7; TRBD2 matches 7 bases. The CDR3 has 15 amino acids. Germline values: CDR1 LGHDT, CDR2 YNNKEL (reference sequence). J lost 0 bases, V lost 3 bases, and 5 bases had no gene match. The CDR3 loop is CASSQLAANSYEQYF. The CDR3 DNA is TGTGCCAGCAGCCAGCTAGCGGCAAACTCCTACGAGCAGTACTTC.

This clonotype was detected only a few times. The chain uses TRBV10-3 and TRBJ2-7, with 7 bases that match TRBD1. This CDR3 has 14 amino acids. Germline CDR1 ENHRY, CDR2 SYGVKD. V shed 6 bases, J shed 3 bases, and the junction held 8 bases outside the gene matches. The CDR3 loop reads CAISPRGTYYEQYF. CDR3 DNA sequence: TGTGCCATCAGCCCCAGGGGGACCTACTACGAGCAGTACTTC.

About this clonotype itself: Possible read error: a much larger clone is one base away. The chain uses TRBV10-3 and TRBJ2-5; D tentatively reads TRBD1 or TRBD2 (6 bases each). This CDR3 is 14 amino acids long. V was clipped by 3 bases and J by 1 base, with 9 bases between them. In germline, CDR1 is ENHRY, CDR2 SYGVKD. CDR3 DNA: TGTGCCATCAGTGATCGGGGGCGCCAAGAGACCCAGTACTTC. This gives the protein CAISDRGRQETQYF.

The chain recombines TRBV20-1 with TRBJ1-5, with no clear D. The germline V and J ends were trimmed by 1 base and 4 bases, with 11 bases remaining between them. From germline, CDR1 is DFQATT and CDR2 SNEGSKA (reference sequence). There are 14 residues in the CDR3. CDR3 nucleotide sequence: TGCAGTGCTAGAGTGATGGACTTTAATCAGCCCCAGCATTTT. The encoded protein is CSARVMDFNQPQHF.

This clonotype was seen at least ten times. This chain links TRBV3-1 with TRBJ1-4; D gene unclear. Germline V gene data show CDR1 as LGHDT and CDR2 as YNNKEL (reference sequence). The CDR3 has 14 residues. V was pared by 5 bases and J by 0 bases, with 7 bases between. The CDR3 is CASSDRTTNEKLFF. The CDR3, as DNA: TGTGCCAGCAGCGATAGGACAACTAATGAAAAACTGTTTTTT.

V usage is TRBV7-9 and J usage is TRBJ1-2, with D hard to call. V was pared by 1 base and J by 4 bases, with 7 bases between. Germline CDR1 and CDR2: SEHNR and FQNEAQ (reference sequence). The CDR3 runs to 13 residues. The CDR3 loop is CASSLGHVYGYTF. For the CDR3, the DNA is TGTGCCAGCAGCTTAGGGCACGTCTATGGCTACACCTTC.

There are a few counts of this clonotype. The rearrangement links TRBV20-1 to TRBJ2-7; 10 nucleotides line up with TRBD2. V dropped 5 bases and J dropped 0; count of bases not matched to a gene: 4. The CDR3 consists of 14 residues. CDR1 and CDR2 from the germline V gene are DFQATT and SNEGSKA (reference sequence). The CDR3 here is CSAEGLAVSYEQYF. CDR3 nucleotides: TGCAGTGCTGAAGGACTAGCGGTCTCCTACGAGCAGTACTTC.

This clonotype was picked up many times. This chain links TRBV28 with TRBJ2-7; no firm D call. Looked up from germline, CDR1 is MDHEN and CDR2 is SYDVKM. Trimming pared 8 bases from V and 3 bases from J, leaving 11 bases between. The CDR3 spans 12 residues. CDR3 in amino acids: CASAITGYEQYF. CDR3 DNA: TGTGCCAGCGCCATAACGGGCTACGAGCAGTACTTC.

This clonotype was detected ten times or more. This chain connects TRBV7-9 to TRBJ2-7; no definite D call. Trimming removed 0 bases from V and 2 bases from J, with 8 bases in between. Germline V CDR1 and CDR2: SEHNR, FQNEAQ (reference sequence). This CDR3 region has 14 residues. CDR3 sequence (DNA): TGTGCCAGCAGCTTAGCGGGTCTAGCCTACGAGCAGTACTTC. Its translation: CASSLAGLAYEQYF.